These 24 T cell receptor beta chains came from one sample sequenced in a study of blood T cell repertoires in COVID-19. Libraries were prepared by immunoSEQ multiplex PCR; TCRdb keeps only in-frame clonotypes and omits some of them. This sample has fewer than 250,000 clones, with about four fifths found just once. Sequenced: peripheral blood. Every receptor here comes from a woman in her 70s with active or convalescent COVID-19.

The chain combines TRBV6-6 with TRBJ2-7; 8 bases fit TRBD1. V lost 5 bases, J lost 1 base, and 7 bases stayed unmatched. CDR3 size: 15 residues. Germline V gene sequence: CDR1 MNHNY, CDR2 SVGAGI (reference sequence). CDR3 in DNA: TGTGCCAGCAGTCCCCGGGACAGGCAGTCCTACGAGCAGTACTTC. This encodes CASSPRDRQSYEQYF.

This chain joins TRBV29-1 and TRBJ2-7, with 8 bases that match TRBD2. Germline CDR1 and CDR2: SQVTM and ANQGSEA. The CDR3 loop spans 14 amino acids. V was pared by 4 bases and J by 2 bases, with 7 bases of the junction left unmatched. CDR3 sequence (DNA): TGCAGCGTTGGTCCAGCGGGAGTACCCTACGAGCAGTACTTC. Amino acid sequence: CSVGPAGVPYEQYF.

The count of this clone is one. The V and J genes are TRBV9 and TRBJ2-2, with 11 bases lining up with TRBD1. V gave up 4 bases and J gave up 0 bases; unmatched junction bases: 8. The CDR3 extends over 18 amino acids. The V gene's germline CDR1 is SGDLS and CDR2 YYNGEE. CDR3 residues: CASSTPGTGGTNTGELFF. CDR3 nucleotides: TGTGCCAGCAGCACCCCCGGGACAGGGGGGACGAACACCGGGGAGCTGTTTTTT.

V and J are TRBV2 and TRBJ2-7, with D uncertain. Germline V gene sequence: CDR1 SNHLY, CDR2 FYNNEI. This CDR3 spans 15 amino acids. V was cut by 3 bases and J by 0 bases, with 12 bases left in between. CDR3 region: CASSDMRSDSYEQYF. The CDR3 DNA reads TGTGCCAGCAGTGATATGCGGTCGGACTCCTACGAGCAGTACTTC.

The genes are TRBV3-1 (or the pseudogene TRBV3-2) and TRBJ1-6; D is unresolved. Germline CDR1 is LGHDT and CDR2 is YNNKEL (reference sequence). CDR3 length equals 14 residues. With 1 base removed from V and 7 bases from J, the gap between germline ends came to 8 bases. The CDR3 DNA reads TGTGCCAGCAGCCAAGCTTCGGGAAATTCACCCCTCCACTTT. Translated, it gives CASSQASGNSPLHF.

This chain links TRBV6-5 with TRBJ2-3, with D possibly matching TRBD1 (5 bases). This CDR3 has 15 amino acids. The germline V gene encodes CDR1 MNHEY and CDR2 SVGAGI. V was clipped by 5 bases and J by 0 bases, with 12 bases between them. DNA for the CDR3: TGTGCCAGCAGTCCCAGGGTATCAAGCACAGATACGCAGTATTTT. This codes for CASSPRVSSTDTQYF.

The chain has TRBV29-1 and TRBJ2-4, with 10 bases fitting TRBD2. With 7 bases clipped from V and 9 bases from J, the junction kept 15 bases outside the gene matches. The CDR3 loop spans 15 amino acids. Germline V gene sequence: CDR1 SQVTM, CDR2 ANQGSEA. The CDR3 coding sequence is TGCAGCGCCCGGGCGCTAGCGGGAGATCAGAGCATTCAGTACTTC. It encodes CSARALAGDQSIQYF.

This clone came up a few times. This chain's CDR3 is CASSPAGGSGNTIYF. For the CDR3, the DNA is TGTGCCAGCTCACCGGCAGGGGGCTCTGGAAACACCATATATTTT. This chain connects TRBV18 to TRBJ1-3; 7 bases align to TRBD1. After removal of 3 bases from V and 0 bases from J, the junction contained 2 bases not matched to a gene. In germline, CDR1 is KGHSH, CDR2 LQKENI. CDR3 size: 15 residues.

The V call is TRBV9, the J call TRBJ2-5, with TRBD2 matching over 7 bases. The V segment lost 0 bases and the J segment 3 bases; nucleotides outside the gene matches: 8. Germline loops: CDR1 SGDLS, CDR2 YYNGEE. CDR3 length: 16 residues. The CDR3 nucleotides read TGTGCCAGCAGCGTAGATGCCGGGAGGACTAAAGAGACCCAGTACTTC. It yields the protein CASSVDAGRTKETQYF.

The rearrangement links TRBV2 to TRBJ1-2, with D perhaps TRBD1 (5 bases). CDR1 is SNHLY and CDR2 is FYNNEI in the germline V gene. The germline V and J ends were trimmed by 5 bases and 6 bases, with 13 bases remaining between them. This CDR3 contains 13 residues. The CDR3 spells CASSQQGIDGYTF. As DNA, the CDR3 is TGTGCCAGCAGTCAGCAGGGTATCGATGGCTACACCTTC.

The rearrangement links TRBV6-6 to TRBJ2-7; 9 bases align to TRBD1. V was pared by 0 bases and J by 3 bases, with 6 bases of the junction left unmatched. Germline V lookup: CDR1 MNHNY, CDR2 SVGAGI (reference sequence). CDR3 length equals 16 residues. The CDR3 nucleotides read TGTGCCAGCAGTTACTCTACCCGGGGACAGGGCTACGAGCAGTACTTC. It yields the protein CASSYSTRGQGYEQYF.

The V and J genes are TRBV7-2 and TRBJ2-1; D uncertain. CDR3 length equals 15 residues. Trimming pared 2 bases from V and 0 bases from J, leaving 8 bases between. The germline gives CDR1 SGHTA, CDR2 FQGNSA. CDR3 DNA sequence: TGTGCCAGCAGCTTAACGTCGAGCTCCTACAATGAGCAGTTCTTC. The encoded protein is CASSLTSSSYNEQFF.

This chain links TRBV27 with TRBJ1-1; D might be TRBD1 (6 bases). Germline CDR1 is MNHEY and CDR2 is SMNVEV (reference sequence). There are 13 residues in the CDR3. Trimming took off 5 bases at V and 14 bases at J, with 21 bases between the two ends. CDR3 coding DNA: TGTGCCAGCAGTCCAACATCACAGGGATCCGAGTTCTTT. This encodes CASSPTSQGSEFF.

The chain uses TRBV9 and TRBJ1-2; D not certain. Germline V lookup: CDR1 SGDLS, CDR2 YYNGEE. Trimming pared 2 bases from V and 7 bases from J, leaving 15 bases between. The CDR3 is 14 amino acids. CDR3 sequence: CASSVSNGALGYTF. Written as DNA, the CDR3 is TGTGCCAGCAGCGTCTCAAACGGAGCACTTGGCTACACCTTC.

CDR3 nucleotides: TGTGCCATCAGTCGGGACAGGGCCTACGAGCAGTACTTC. This codes for CAISRDRAYEQYF. The genes are TRBV10-3 and TRBJ2-7; TRBD1 aligns across 9 bases. After removal of 5 bases from V and 2 bases from J, the junction contained 1 base not matched to a gene. Germline CDR1 reads ENHRY; CDR2 reads SYGVKD. The CDR3 totals 13 residues.

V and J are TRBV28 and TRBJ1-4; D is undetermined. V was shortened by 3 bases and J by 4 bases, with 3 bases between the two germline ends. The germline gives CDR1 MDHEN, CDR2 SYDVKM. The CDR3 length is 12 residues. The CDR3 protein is CASSFLNEKLFF. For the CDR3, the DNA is TGTGCCAGCAGTTTCCTTAATGAAAAACTGTTTTTT.

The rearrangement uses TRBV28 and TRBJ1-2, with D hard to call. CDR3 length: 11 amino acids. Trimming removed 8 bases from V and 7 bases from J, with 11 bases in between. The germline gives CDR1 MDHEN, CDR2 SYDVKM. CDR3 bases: TGTGCCAGCGCGGCCCCCCGTGGCTACACCTTC. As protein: CASAAPRGYTF.

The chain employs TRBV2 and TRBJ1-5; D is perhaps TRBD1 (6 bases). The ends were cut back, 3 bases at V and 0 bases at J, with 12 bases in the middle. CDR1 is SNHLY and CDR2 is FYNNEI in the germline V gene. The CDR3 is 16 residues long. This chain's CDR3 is CASSEQGPSSNQPQHF. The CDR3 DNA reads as TGTGCCAGCAGTGAGCAGGGGCCCTCTAGCAATCAGCCCCAGCATTTT.

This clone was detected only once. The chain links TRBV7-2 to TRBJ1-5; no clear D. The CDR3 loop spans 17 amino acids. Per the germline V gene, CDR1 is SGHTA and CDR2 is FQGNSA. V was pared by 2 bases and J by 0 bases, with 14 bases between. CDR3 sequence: CASSLLSLSYSNQPQHF. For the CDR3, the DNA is TGTGCCAGCAGCTTATTATCTTTGAGTTATAGCAATCAGCCCCAGCATTTT. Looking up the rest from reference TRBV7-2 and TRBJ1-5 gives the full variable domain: GAGVSQSPSNKVTEKGKDVELRCDPISGHTALYWYRQSLGQGLEFLIYFQGNSAPDKSGLPSDRFSAERTGGSVSTLTIQRTQQEDSAVYLCASSLLSLSYSNQPQHFGDGTRLSIL.

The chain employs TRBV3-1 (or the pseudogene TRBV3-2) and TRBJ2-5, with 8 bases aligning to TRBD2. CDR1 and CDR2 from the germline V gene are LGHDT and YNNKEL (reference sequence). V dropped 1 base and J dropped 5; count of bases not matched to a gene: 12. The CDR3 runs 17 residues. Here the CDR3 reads CASSQGVGREGEETQYF. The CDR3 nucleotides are TGTGCCAGCAGCCAAGGTGTAGGACGGGAGGGCGAGGAGACCCAGTACTTC.

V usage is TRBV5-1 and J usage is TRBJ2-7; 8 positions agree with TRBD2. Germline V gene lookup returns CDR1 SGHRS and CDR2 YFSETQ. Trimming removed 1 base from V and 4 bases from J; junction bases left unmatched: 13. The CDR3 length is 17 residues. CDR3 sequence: CASSLTPQREQKYEQYF. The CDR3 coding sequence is TGCGCCAGCAGCTTGACCCCACAGCGGGAGCAAAAATACGAGCAGTACTTC.

CDR3 amino acids: CASSKALSSGANVLTF. The CDR3 DNA reads TGTGCCAGCAGCAAAGCCCTCAGCTCTGGGGCCAACGTCCTGACTTTC. The V and J genes are TRBV21-1 and TRBJ2-6; the tabulated D call, TRBD1, remains unverified against the DNA. TRBV21-1 is a recognized pseudogene. The CDR3 sequence is 16 residues long.

For the CDR3, the DNA is TGTGCCAGCAGCCAAGCGGGAGGCCGCACAGATACGCAGTATTTT. Translated, it gives CASSQAGGRTDTQYF. V usage is TRBV2 and J usage is TRBJ2-3, with TRBD2 identical over 9 bases. V lost 6 bases to trimming and J lost 1 base; unmatched junction nucleotides: 5. The CDR3 covers 15 residues. Germline lookup yields CDR1 SNHLY and CDR2 FYNNEI.

Written as DNA, the CDR3 is TGCGCCAGCTCTACAGGGGAACATAATGAAAAACTGTTTTTT. It codes for CASSTGEHNEKLFF. The chain uses TRBV5-1 and TRBJ1-4, with 7 nucleotides matching TRBD1. V was clipped by 7 bases and J by 4 bases; unmatched bases: 7. CDR1 is SGHRS, CDR2 YFSETQ, per germline. The CDR3 has 14 residues. The full variable domain, its missing parts supplied by reference TRBV5-1 and TRBJ1-4, is KAGVTQTPRYLIKTRGQQVTLSCSPISGHRSVSWYQQTPGQGLQFLFEYFSETQRNKGNFPGRFSGRQFSNSRSEMNVSTLELGDSALYLCASSTGEHNEKLFFGSGTQLSVL.